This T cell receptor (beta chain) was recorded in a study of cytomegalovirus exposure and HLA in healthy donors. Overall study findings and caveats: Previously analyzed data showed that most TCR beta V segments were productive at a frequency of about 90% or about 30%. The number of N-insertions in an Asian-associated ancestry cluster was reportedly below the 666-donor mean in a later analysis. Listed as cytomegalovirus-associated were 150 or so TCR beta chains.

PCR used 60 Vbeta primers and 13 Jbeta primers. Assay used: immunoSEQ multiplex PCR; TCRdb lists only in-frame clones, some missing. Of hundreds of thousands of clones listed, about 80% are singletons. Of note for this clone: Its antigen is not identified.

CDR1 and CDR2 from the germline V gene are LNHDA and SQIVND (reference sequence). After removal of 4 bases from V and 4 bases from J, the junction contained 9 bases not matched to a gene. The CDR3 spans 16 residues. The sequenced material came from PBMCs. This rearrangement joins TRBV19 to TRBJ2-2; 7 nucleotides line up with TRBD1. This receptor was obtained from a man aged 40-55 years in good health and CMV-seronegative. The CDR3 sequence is CASSTDRDVSTGELFF. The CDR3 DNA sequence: TGTGCCAGTAGTACAGACAGGGATGTTAGCACCGGGGAGCTGTTTTTT. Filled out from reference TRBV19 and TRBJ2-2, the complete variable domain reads DGGITQSPKYLFRKEGQNVTLSCEQNLNHDAMYWYRQDPGQGLRLIYYSQIVNDFQKGDIAEGYSVSREKKESFPLTVTSAQKNPTAFYLCASSTDRDVSTGELFFGEGSRLTVL.